This TCR beta chain stems from a study of blood T cells in healthy people across ages (dated by TCRdb to the mid-2010s). In the study overall: In model experiments, template switching captured about one uniquely barcoded TCR beta cDNA molecule for every two T cells. Age-related changes in TCR beta repertoire diversity were measured in the study by deep sequencing normalized with unique cDNA molecular identifiers. Donors were grouped into four age groups: young (average approximately 15 years), middle-aged (39), aged (around 60) and long-lived (approximately 78). To avoid experimental bias, donors of different ages were spread randomly across the sequencing lanes. The study analyzed two additional independent replicas of 1 million unique cDNA reads from the same blood draw for two donors, one aged 18 to 30 and one aged 80 or older. Results the study describes overall, beyond this receptor: Estimates of total diversity based on one million sequenced T cells were regarded as lower bounds and as underestimates. The long-lived group showed more naive CD4+ T cells, fewer expanded clones and increased TCR diversity than the aged group, suggesting age selection. There was a strong correlation between observed TCR beta diversity and the percentage of naive T cells measured by flow cytometry. Observed TCR beta diversity per million T cells fell roughly linearly with age, and a significant reduction was already apparent by age around 40. Because the CMV infection status of the donors was unknown, age-related changes in expanded clonotypes may potentially have been confounded. Bulk unsorted PBMC profiling prevented conclusive comparison of naive and antigen-experienced compartments.

With respect to this clonotype: The target of this receptor is not known. It has no much larger one-base neighbor in the sample; base qualities were not kept.

The CDR3, cysteine through phenylalanine, is 15 amino acids long. Left in the record is the CDR3 DNA by itself, 45 bases read in frame from the first base. The CDR1 and CDR2 encoded by the germline V gene are SGHRS and YFSETQ. The donors were some 36 Caucasian individuals from Russia, aged roughly 6 to 100 years, who were systemically healthy. Each donor gave roughly 9 milliliters of peripheral blood, drawn into EDTA-treated Vacutainer tubes. Ficoll-Paque density-gradient centrifugation was used to isolate PBMCs, with at least 6.5 million per sample. Total RNA, at least 6 micrograms per sample, was extracted from PBMCs with Trizol reagent. For every donor, flow cytometry on a PBMC aliquot measured the percentage of naive CD45RAhigh/CD27high T cells. Library construction relied on 5' RACE. The sequencer was an Illumina HiSeq 2500. A second about 7 to 11 cycle PCR used a sample-barcoded 5' primer and a J-beta primer mix. Each TCR beta cDNA molecule received a unique molecular identifier from a template-switch 5' adaptor carrying 12 random nucleotides. Each sample yielded at least 2.5 million CDR3-containing paired-end reads. First-strand cDNA synthesis was performed from all RNA using the Mint cDNA synthesis kit, with priming by a TRBC-specific oligonucleotide. Following uracil-DNA glycosylase treatment, all cDNA underwent a first 18-cycle PCR with the universal primers M1SS and BC2_uni_R. The source study handled its data this way. Normalization of each sample was performed by random selection of 1 million high-quality reads, each carrying a distinct molecular identifier. Instead of being binned into consensus sequences, reads with shared molecular identifiers were discarded. CDR3 identification, clonotype clustering and error correction used MiTCR with a Q25 quality threshold and the strictest error-elimination algorithm. A nonparametric unseen species model with Euler transformation was used to estimate lower-bound total TCR beta diversity. Using fastp at Q25 and MiXCR, TCRdb reprocessed the public reads and kept productive beta chains. Every entry covers one CDR3 protein and lists the most common genes and DNA from its rows. The V and J calls reflect TCRdb's pipeline rather than the authors' work. The sample yields under 800,000 distinct CDR3 sequences; roughly 44% were counted once. The ten largest clones take up 20% to 25% of the sample.

The chain couples TRBV5-1 to TRBJ2-1; tentative D gene TRBD1, with 5 bases matching. With the DNA end fitting TRBJ2-7 better, the J assignment may be wrong. Specimen: blood. The TCR comes from a woman aged 55-70 years in good health. The bases are TGCGCCAGCAGCTTGACACAGGAAAAATACAATGAGCAGTACTTC. Its protein product is CASSLTQEKYNEQYF.